The 29 T cell receptor beta chains listed next were all sequenced from one sample in a study of T cell responses to AZD1222 COVID-19 vaccine. Profiled with immunoSEQ multiplex PCR; TCRdb holds only in-frame clones, not every one. This sample yields about 180,000 clones, of which around 94% are seen a single time; around 1.6% belongs to the top ten. This sample comprised peripheral blood, obtained 28 days after the second AZD1222 dose. The receptors were gathered from an adult who received the AZD1222 COVID-19 vaccine.

CDR3 amino acids: CASSSREGPNGYTF. The CDR3 DNA is TGTGCCAGCAGCTCCAGAGAAGGACCGAATGGCTACACCTTC. The V and J genes are TRBV7-2 and TRBJ1-2; D remains unclear. The CDR3 contains 14 residues. V lost 4 bases, J lost 6 bases, and 15 bases lay in between. Germline CDR1 is SGHTA and CDR2 is FQGNSA. Full variable domain (missing parts from reference TRBV7-2 and TRBJ1-2): GAGVSQSPSNKVTEKGKDVELRCDPISGHTALYWYRQSLGQGLEFLIYFQGNSAPDKSGLPSDRFSAERTGGSVSTLTIQRTQQEDSAVYLCASSSREGPNGYTFGSGTRLTVV.

The rearrangement joins TRBV5-1 to TRBJ1-1, with D maybe TRBD1 (5 bases). V dropped 4 bases and J dropped 0 bases, with 19 bases sitting between them. The V gene's germline CDR1 is SGHRS and CDR2 YFSETQ. The length of the CDR3 is 17 residues. The CDR3 loop is CASSLKRGGDLNTEAFF. CDR3 sequence (DNA): TGCGCCAGCAGCCTCAAACGTGGGGGGGATTTGAACACTGAAGCTTTCTTT.

This chain uses TRBV7-9 with TRBJ1-1; TRBD1 agrees at 11 bases. This CDR3 is 16 amino acids long. Germline V gene data show CDR1 as SEHNR and CDR2 as FQNEAQ (reference sequence). Trimming removed 5 bases from V and 1 base from J; junction bases left unmatched: 6. CDR3 bases: TGTGCCAGCAGCCCACGGACAGGGGGCACGAACACTGAAGCTTTCTTT. Translated, it gives CASSPRTGGTNTEAFF. The entire variable domain, with the rest obtained from reference TRBV7-9 and TRBJ1-1, is as follows: DTGVSQNPRHKITKRGQNVTFRCDPISEHNRLYWYRQTLGQGPEFLTYFQNEAQLEKSRLLSDRFSAERPKGSFSTLEIQRTEQGDSAMYLCASSPRTGGTNTEAFFGQGTRLTVV.

The rearrangement uses TRBV11-3 and TRBJ1-2; D possibly corresponds to TRBD1 (5 bases). Germline assignment: CDR1 SGHNT and CDR2 YENEEA. The CDR3 covers 16 residues. Trimming stripped 2 bases from V and 3 bases from J, with 16 bases between. In DNA form, the CDR3 reads TGTGCCAGCAGCTTACCCACCGGGGCAAGGGACTATGGCTACACCTTC. Translation gives CASSLPTGARDYGYTF.

The chain uses TRBV19 and TRBJ1-3, with no clear D. V was pared by 3 bases and J by 1 base, with 10 bases between. Germline-derived CDR1 and CDR2 are LNHDA and SQIVND (reference sequence). The CDR3 extends over 15 amino acids. The CDR3 loop reads CASSIADISGNTIYF. Here the CDR3 DNA reads TGTGCCAGTAGTATCGCCGACATTTCTGGAAACACCATATATTTT.

This clone was picked up one time. The chain employs TRBV15 and TRBJ1-1; D remains unclear. Germline V lookup: CDR1 LNHNV, CDR2 YYDKDF (reference sequence). V lost 9 bases and J 0 bases, leaving 11 bases between the germline ends. The length of the CDR3 is 13 residues. CDR3 in amino acids: CATRATLNTEAFF. The CDR3 DNA is TGTGCCACTCGGGCCACACTGAACACTGAAGCTTTCTTT.

This chain links TRBV6-5 with TRBJ1-4; 10 bases agree with TRBD1. V trimming: 4 bases; J trimming: 13 bases; junction bases outside the gene matches: 9. CDR3 size: 14 residues. The germline CDR1 and CDR2 sequences are MNHEY and SVGAGI. The CDR3 loop reads CASSFGTGEVGLFF. The CDR3 region has the DNA TGTGCCAGCAGTTTCGGGACAGGGGAGGTAGGACTGTTTTTT.

The rearrangement joins TRBV19 to TRBJ1-6; D perhaps matches TRBD1 (5 bases). The CDR3 is 15 amino acids. The V end was cut by 3 bases, the J end by 7 bases, with 13 bases between. Per the germline V gene, CDR1 is LNHDA and CDR2 is SQIVND (reference sequence). CDR3 sequence (DNA): TGTGCCAGTAGTATTGGAAGGGGAGCGAATTCACCCCTCCACTTT. Translated: CASSIGRGANSPLHF.

The chain uses TRBV6-5 and TRBJ1-3, with D maybe TRBD1 (6 bases). Germline CDR1 reads MNHEY; CDR2 reads SVGAGI. Trimming removed 10 bases from V and 2 bases from J, with 15 bases in between. The CDR3 covers 14 residues. The CDR3 region has the DNA TGTGCCACCCCGTCCGCAGGGGCTGGAAACACCATATATTTT. Its translation is CATPSAGAGNTIYF.

The chain links TRBV2 to TRBJ1-4, with 10 bases aligning to TRBD1. Germline CDR1 reads SNHLY; CDR2 reads FYNNEI. This CDR3 has 14 residues. V shed 4 bases, J shed 7 bases, and the junction held 3 bases outside the gene matches. As DNA, the CDR3 is TGTGCCAGCAGTGCAGACAGGGGGCCTGAAAAACTGTTTTTT. Translating it yields CASSADRGPEKLFF.

This chain connects TRBV5-1 to TRBJ1-5; no definite D call. Between the trimmed V and J ends, which lost 5 bases and 2 bases, there was a span of 14 bases. This CDR3 comprises 15 residues. Germline values: CDR1 SGHRS, CDR2 YFSETQ. CDR3 nucleotides: TGCGCCAGCAGTCCCGACGGGCAGGGCAATCAGCCCCAGCATTTT. This encodes CASSPDGQGNQPQHF.

V gene TRBV28 combines with J gene TRBJ2-7; D is unresolved. This CDR3 comprises 13 residues. The ends were cut back, 1 base at V and 2 bases at J, with 6 bases in the middle. Germline V gene data show CDR1 as MDHEN and CDR2 as SYDVKM. The CDR3 DNA follows: TGTGCCAGCAGTTTATTTGGCCCCTACGAGCAGTACTTC. Its protein is CASSLFGPYEQYF.

The chain carries TRBV6-2 or TRBV6-3 and TRBJ1-5, with a tentative D call TRBD1 (5 bases). CDR3 length: 14 amino acids. Deletions cut 0 bases from V and 7 bases from J, with 10 bases between. Germline CDR1 MNHEY, CDR2 SVGEGT. DNA for the CDR3: TGTGCCAGCAGTTACTCTGGGGCGGCCCAGCCCCAGCATTTT. The encoded protein is CASSYSGAAQPQHF.

This clone appeared once. V gene TRBV7-9 combines with J gene TRBJ1-4; tentatively, D is TRBD1 (6 bases). Trimming stripped 3 bases from V and 7 bases from J, with 21 bases between. Germline assignment: CDR1 SEHNR and CDR2 FQNEAQ (reference sequence). The CDR3 is made up of 17 amino acids. CDR3 loop: CASSLGQAGRGSEKLFF. DNA for the CDR3: TGTGCCAGCAGCTTGGGACAAGCGGGGAGAGGGTCTGAAAAACTGTTTTTT.

This clone was recorded a few times. The gene calls are TRBV5-1 and TRBJ1-6, with TRBD1 matching 8 bases. Trimming removed 4 bases from V and 6 bases from J; junction bases left unmatched: 6. The CDR3 length is 15 residues. CDR1 and CDR2 (germline): SGHRS, YFSETQ. The DNA of the CDR3 is TGCGCCAGCAGCCTAGGACAGGGTGGTAATTCACCCCTCCACTTT. It translates to CASSLGQGGNSPLHF.

This sequence joins TRBV27 and TRBJ1-6, with 9 bases aligning to TRBD1. The germline gives CDR1 MNHEY, CDR2 SMNVEV (reference sequence). V lost 5 bases to trimming and J lost 0 bases; unmatched junction nucleotides: 11. The CDR3 consists of 19 residues. The CDR3 sequence: CASSEWTGAALSYNSPLHF. CDR3 nucleotide sequence: TGTGCCAGCAGTGAGTGGACAGGGGCCGCCCTCTCCTATAATTCACCCCTCCACTTT.

The chain has TRBV2 and TRBJ2-2; TRBD1 is a possible D gene (6 bases). The CDR3 has 15 residues. V dropped 7 bases and J dropped 1 base, with 13 bases sitting between them. Germline CDR1 reads SNHLY; CDR2 reads FYNNEI. The CDR3 DNA is TGTGCCAGCAATCCATCGACAGGGAACACCGGGGAGCTGTTTTTT. The encoded protein is CASNPSTGNTGELFF.

The chain links TRBV12-3 or TRBV12-4 to TRBJ2-3, with D hard to call. The CDR3 has 12 amino acids. V gave up 3 bases and J gave up 6 bases, with 7 bases separating them. The CDR3 coding sequence is TGTGCCAGCAGTTTTCCCGGGGATACGCAGTATTTT. Protein: CASSFPGDTQYF.

The chain joins TRBV28 to TRBJ1-3; TRBD1 is a possible D gene (6 bases). Germline values: CDR1 MDHEN, CDR2 SYDVKM. CDR3 length: 16 amino acids. With 6 bases removed from V and 0 bases from J, the gap between germline ends came to 15 bases. The CDR3 coding sequence is TGTGCCAGCAGGCGTGGGGGGACAACCTCTGGAAACACCATATATTTT. It codes for CASRRGGTTSGNTIYF. Filled out from reference TRBV28 and TRBJ1-3, the complete variable domain reads DVKVTQSSRYLVKRTGEKVFLECVQDMDHENMFWYRQDPGLGLRLIYFSYDVKMKEKGDIPEGYSVSREKKERFSLILESASTNQTSMYLCASRRGGTTSGNTIYFGEGSWLTVV.

This clone was seen a few times. The chain is built from TRBV5-4 and TRBJ1-3, with TRBD1 as a possible D gene (6 bases). CDR1 SGHNT and CDR2 YYREEE come from the germline V gene (reference sequence). This CDR3 is built from 13 residues. V was trimmed by 6 bases and J by 8 bases, leaving 15 bases between them. In DNA, the CDR3 is TGTGCCAGCAACCAGGACAGAGGCGACACCATATATTTT. The encoded protein is CASNQDRGDTIYF.

The genes are TRBV28 and TRBJ1-6; D ambiguous. The CDR3 totals 14 residues. The ends were cut back, 6 bases at V and 3 bases at J, with 9 bases in the middle. CDR1 is MDHEN, CDR2 SYDVKM, per germline. DNA for the CDR3: TGTGCCAGCAGATTGGCCGTCTATAATTCACCCCTCCACTTT. It yields the protein CASRLAVYNSPLHF.

The chain is built from TRBV2 and TRBJ2-3; TRBD2 aligns across 8 bases. The CDR3 extends over 15 amino acids. From germline, CDR1 is SNHLY and CDR2 FYNNEI. V shed 3 bases and J 3 bases; nucleotides not matched to a gene: 5. The CDR3 here is CASSDGGERTDTQYF. As DNA, the CDR3 is TGTGCCAGCAGTGACGGGGGGGAGAGAACAGATACGCAGTATTTT.

The rearrangement links TRBV7-9 to TRBJ2-6; the D is unclear. The CDR3 length is 13 residues. The V end was cut by 4 bases, the J end by 0 bases, with 1 base between. Germline V gene lookup returns CDR1 SEHNR and CDR2 FQNEAQ (reference sequence). The CDR3 sequence: CASSSSGANVLTF. Here the CDR3 DNA reads TGTGCCAGCAGCTCCTCTGGGGCCAACGTCCTGACTTTC.

The chain is built from TRBV4-1 and TRBJ1-3, with D possibly being TRBD1 (5 bases). CDR1 MGHRA and CDR2 YSYEKL come from the germline V gene. Trimming cost V 3 bases and J 1 base, with 7 bases left between them. The CDR3 spans 14 residues. CDR3 region: CASSQQGSGNTIYF. As DNA, the CDR3 is TGCGCCAGCAGCCAGCAGGGATCTGGAAACACCATATATTTT.

A word on this clone: The junction and the germline gene differ at one end; a read error may be behind it. The chain employs TRBV4-1 and TRBJ2-5; 8 bases line up with TRBD2. This CDR3 is 18 amino acids long. Looked up from germline, CDR1 is MGHRA and CDR2 is YSYEKL. The CDR3, as DNA: TGCGCCAGCAGGCAAGCTCTACCCGGGACTAGAGTCAGAGAGACCCAGTACTTC. Protein product: CASRQALPGTRVRETQYF.

As for this clone: Relative to the germline gene, one junction end is altered; a read error may explain this. The gene calls are TRBV13 and TRBJ1-1, with D possibly matching TRBD1 (5 bases). The CDR3 has 15 residues. Germline V lookup: CDR1 PRHDT, CDR2 FYEKMQ (reference sequence). The CDR3 region has the DNA TGTGCCAGCAGCTTACTCGGGGCGGTGAATACTGAAGCTTTCTTT. Translation: CASSLLGAVNTEAFF.

V and J are TRBV4-1 and TRBJ2-2; TRBD2 might be the D (5 bases). This CDR3 contains 16 residues. The germline gives CDR1 MGHRA, CDR2 YSYEKL. Trimming removed 7 bases at V and 5 bases at J, with 20 bases between. The CDR3 DNA is TGCGCCAGCACCTCAGATGCGGGCGTTTTAACCGGGGAGCTGTTTTTT. This encodes CASTSDAGVLTGELFF.

This sequence joins TRBV14 and TRBJ2-3, with 11 bases identical to TRBD2. Trimming cost V 4 bases and J 2 bases; bases outside gene matches: 8. This CDR3 spans 17 amino acids. Germline CDR1 SGHDN, CDR2 FVKESK. The CDR3 coding sequence is TGTGCCAGCAGCCCCGGGACTAGCGGAGTCTACACAGATACGCAGTATTTT. Translating it yields CASSPGTSGVYTDTQYF.

The gene calls are TRBV4-3 and TRBJ1-1; the match to TRBD1 covers 9 bases. The V segment lost 6 bases and the J segment 3 bases; nucleotides outside the gene matches: 8. This CDR3 has 15 residues. Looked up from germline, CDR1 is LGHNA and CDR2 is YSLEER. In nucleotides, the CDR3 is TGCGCCAGCAGTTCTACCGGGACAGGGTACACTGAAGCTTTCTTT. Translating gives CASSSTGTGYTEAFF.